Listed here are 6 T cell receptor beta chains from one sample, sequenced in a study of Graves' ophthalmopathy and Graves' hyperthyroidism. The study amplified TCR beta CDR3 regions using RNA transcripts. An opening RT-PCR round employed HTBI primers and preceded a second-round multiplex PCR. MiXCR, applied by TCRdb to the multiplex PCR reads, yields one record per CDR3 protein. The sample has around 470,000 distinct CDR3 sequences; under 15% are singletons. Sequenced material: blood. The receptors come from a woman younger than 45 with Graves' ophthalmopathy.

This clonotype was observed at least ten times. The chain links TRBV30 to TRBJ1-2, with a weak D call TRBD1 (6 bases). CDR3 size: 12 residues. V shed 7 bases and J shed 6 bases, with 15 bases lying between them. CDR1 and CDR2 from the germline V gene are GTSNPN and SVGIG (reference sequence). This chain's CDR3 is CAFEDRIDGYTF. The CDR3 bases are TGTGCCTTTGAGGACAGAATAGATGGCTACACCTTC.

At least ten counts were recorded for this clonotype. The chain combines TRBV19 with TRBJ1-2; D is unclear. The CDR3 is 13 residues long. Trimming shortened V by 6 bases and J by 0 bases, and 8 bases separated the two germline ends. CDR1 is LNHDA and CDR2 is SQIVND in the germline V gene (reference sequence). CDR3 residues: CASSPWTNYGYTF. As DNA, the CDR3 is TGTGCCAGTAGCCCCTGGACTAACTATGGCTACACCTTC.

The chain carries TRBV12-3 or TRBV12-4 and TRBJ1-2; the D is unclear. The CDR3 has 14 amino acids. The germline V and J ends were trimmed by 7 bases and 8 bases, with 20 bases remaining between them. The CDR3 region has the DNA TGTGCCAGCACCTTTTGGGCTCGGCGAGTGGGCTACACCTTC. It codes for CASTFWARRVGYTF.

In this sample, this clonotype turned up many times. The V and J genes are TRBV12-3 or TRBV12-4 and TRBJ1-6; no definite D call. With 5 bases removed from V and 10 bases from J, the gap between germline ends came to 18 bases. The length of the CDR3 is 15 residues. CDR3 in amino acids: CASSPSGVGVSPLHF. The CDR3 DNA reads TGTGCCAGCAGTCCCTCTGGGGTGGGTGTATCACCCCTCCACTTT.

This clonotype was counted ten times or more. The gene calls are TRBV12-3 or TRBV12-4 and TRBJ1-5, with D possibly matching TRBD1 (5 bases). Trimming left V 3 bases short and J 5 bases short, with 11 bases between. This CDR3 is built from 14 residues. The CDR3 DNA is TGTGCCAGCAGTTTGGTGGGGGGAGATCAGCCCCAGCATTTT. Amino acid sequence: CASSLVGGDQPQHF.

This clonotype showed up just a few times. At one end the junction does not follow the germline gene, possibly because of a read error. The chain uses TRBV7-8 and TRBJ1-1; TRBD1 might be the D (5 bases). CDR1 and CDR2 from the germline V gene are SGHVS and FQNEAQ. There are 15 residues in the CDR3. CDR3 sequence reads: CASTGSSGRNAEAFF. DNA for the CDR3: TGTGCCAGCACGGGCTCTTCAGGGCGGAACGCTGAAGCTTTCTTT.